The 30 T cell receptor beta chains reported below all come from one sample, sequenced in a study of T cells in Graves' hyperthyroidism and ophthalmopathy. Researchers amplified the TCR beta CDR3 regions from RNA transcripts. Primed by the HTBI set, a first-round RT-PCR was run on the TCR CDR3. TCRdb fed the multiplex PCR reads into MiXCR, producing one record per CDR3 protein. The table shows hundreds of thousands of distinct CDR3 sequences, with around a sixth occurring only once. Sequencing was done on a sample of blood. The receptors come from a woman aged 50 to 60 with Graves' hyperthyroidism that later progressed to Graves' ophthalmopathy.

This clonotype was seen repeatedly, ten times or more. This chain links TRBV5-1 with TRBJ1-1; 8 bases line up with TRBD1. CDR1 and CDR2 from the germline V gene are SGHRS and YFSETQ. V was clipped by 5 bases and J by 5 bases; unmatched bases: 8. This CDR3 is 14 amino acids long. CDR3 DNA sequence: TGCGCCAGCAGACTGGACAGGGCTCGAACTGAAGCTTTCTTT. This codes for CASRLDRARTEAFF.

This clonotype was counted ten times or more. The chain uses TRBV2 and TRBJ1-1, with D possibly being TRBD1 (5 bases). With 5 bases removed from V and 1 base from J, the gap between germline ends came to 11 bases. CDR3 length: 14 residues. Germline loops: CDR1 SNHLY, CDR2 FYNNEI. As DNA, the CDR3 is TGTGCCAGCAGTTGGGACGGCGCGAACACTGAAGCTTTCTTT. Translated: CASSWDGANTEAFF.

This clonotype appeared a few times. The chain employs TRBV27 and TRBJ1-1; D uncertain. CDR3 size: 13 residues. Between the trimmed V and J ends, which lost 2 bases and 3 bases, there was a span of 7 bases. From germline, CDR1 is MNHEY and CDR2 SMNVEV (reference sequence). The CDR3 nucleotides are TGTGCCAGCAGTTTAATACAGCACACTGAAGCTTTCTTT. Its translation is CASSLIQHTEAFF.

This clonotype was observed a few times. The V and J genes are TRBV20-1 and TRBJ1-4, with 7 bases matching TRBD1. The CDR3 covers 13 residues. V shed 4 bases and J 3 bases; nucleotides not matched to a gene: 2. The germline V gene has CDR1 DFQATT and CDR2 SNEGSKA (reference sequence). The CDR3 region is CSATTGANEKLFF. DNA of the CDR3: TGCAGTGCTACCACAGGGGCTAATGAAAAACTGTTTTTT.

The rearrangement links TRBV18 to TRBJ1-2, with 8 bases aligning to TRBD1. CDR3 size: 13 residues. The trim removed 4 bases at V and 5 bases at J, leaving 3 bases unmatched. Germline V gene lookup returns CDR1 KGHSH and CDR2 LQKENI. The CDR3 DNA is TGTGCCAGCTCACAGACAGGGGAGTATGGCTACACCTTC. This codes for CASSQTGEYGYTF. Full variable domain (rest looked up from reference TRBV18 and TRBJ1-2): NAGVMQNPRHLVRRRGQEARLRCSPMKGHSHVYWYRQLPEEGLKFMVYLQKENIIDESGMPKERFSAEFPKEGPSILRIQQVVRGDSAAYFCASSQTGEYGYTFGSGTRLTVV.

This clonotype was seen at least ten times. The chain joins TRBV30 to TRBJ2-3, with no clear D. This CDR3 region has 12 residues. Germline V lookup: CDR1 GTSNPN, CDR2 SVGIG (reference sequence). Trimming took off 4 bases at V and 0 bases at J, with 5 bases between the two ends. This CDR3 reads CAWKWSTDTQYF. In DNA form, the CDR3 reads TGTGCCTGGAAGTGGAGCACAGATACGCAGTATTTT. Looking up the rest from reference TRBV30 and TRBJ2-3 gives the full variable domain: SQTIHQWPATLVQPVGSPLSLECTVEGTSNPNLYWYRQAAGRGLQLLFYSVGIGQISSEVPQNLSASRPQDRQFILSSKKLLLSDSGFYLCAWKWSTDTQYFGPGTRLTVL.

This chain links TRBV20-1 with TRBJ1-6, with TRBD1 as a possible D gene (5 bases). This CDR3 has 12 amino acids. V lost 3 bases and J 9 bases, leaving 9 bases between the germline ends. CDR1 is DFQATT, CDR2 SNEGSKA, per germline (reference sequence). As DNA, the CDR3 is TGCAGTGCTAGGGGGCTAAGTTCACCCCTCCACTTT. This sequence encodes CSARGLSSPLHF.

This clonotype was seen repeatedly, ten times or more. This rearrangement joins TRBV19 to TRBJ1-1, with a weak D call TRBD1 (6 bases). The V end lost 6 bases, the J end lost 6 bases, and 14 bases lay between the germline ends. CDR1 is LNHDA, CDR2 SQIVND, per germline (reference sequence). This CDR3 comprises 13 residues. The CDR3 nucleotides read TGTGCCAGTAGGGTGGGACATTACTCTGAAGCTTTCTTT. It is translated as CASRVGHYSEAFF.

The chain recombines TRBV7-2 with TRBJ1-2, with 7 bases fitting TRBD1. Germline CDR1 is SGHTA and CDR2 is FQGNSA. J gave up 2 bases and V 2 bases, and 11 bases lay outside the gene matches. CDR3 size: 17 residues. The CDR3 DNA follows: TGTGCCAGCAGCTTAAGGCCCGGACAGGATTTAAACTATGGCTACACCTTC. It specifies CASSLRPGQDLNYGYTF.

This clonotype has at least ten counts. This sequence joins TRBV20-1 and TRBJ2-7, with TRBD1 matching over 10 bases. The CDR3 has 13 residues. The germline CDR1 and CDR2 sequences are DFQATT and SNEGSKA (reference sequence). The trim removed 7 bases at V and 1 base at J, leaving 4 bases unmatched. CDR3 DNA sequence: TGCAGTGTTCCGGGACAGGGGTCCTACGAGCAGTACTTC. It specifies CSVPGQGSYEQYF.

As for this clonotype: Sequence at one end of the junction differs from germline and may be a read error. The chain's CDR3 is CASSYLLHDNNSPLHF. The CDR3 DNA is TGTGCCAGCAGTTACTTGCTTCACGATAATAATTCACCCCTCCACTTT. The rearrangement uses TRBV10-3 and TRBJ1-6; D is uncertain. Germline values: CDR1 ENHRY, CDR2 SYGVKD. The CDR3 runs 16 residues.

This clonotype was counted a few times. The chain has TRBV13 and TRBJ1-2; 9 bases match TRBD1. This CDR3 region has 14 residues. The germline gives CDR1 PRHDT, CDR2 FYEKMQ (reference sequence). V lost 5 bases, J lost 5 bases, and 6 bases stayed unmatched. The CDR3 nucleotides are TGTGCCAGCAGCATAACAGGGGGCGCTTATGGCTACACCTTC. This gives the protein CASSITGGAYGYTF.

This clonotype was counted ten times or more. The rearrangement joins TRBV3-1 to TRBJ2-3; tentatively, D is TRBD2 (6 bases). Trimming left V 4 bases short and J 1 base short, with 15 bases between. Per the germline V gene, CDR1 is LGHDT and CDR2 is YNNKEL (reference sequence). CDR3 length: 16 residues. The chain's CDR3 is CASSPLGRGGTDTQYF. The CDR3 DNA is TGTGCCAGCAGCCCGTTGGGGCGGGGCGGCACAGATACGCAGTATTTT.

The chain couples TRBV2 to TRBJ2-1, with D maybe TRBD2 (6 bases). The CDR3 runs to 16 residues. CDR1 and CDR2 from the germline V gene are SNHLY and FYNNEI. V dropped 2 bases and J dropped 7 bases, with 18 bases sitting between them. The CDR3 sequence is CASSEMVAGPLNEQFF. DNA of the CDR3: TGTGCCAGCAGTGAAATGGTTGCGGGGCCGTTGAATGAGCAGTTCTTC.

This clonotype has ten or more counts. The rearrangement joins TRBV6-1 to TRBJ1-2; 7 bases fit TRBD1. Germline trimming cut 6 bases from V and 7 bases from J; bases unmatched to any gene: 17. The CDR3 totals 16 residues. Germline V gene lookup returns CDR1 MNHNS and CDR2 SASEGT. CDR3 DNA: TGTGCCAGCAGAAAAGACAGGGACCATAGATCTAGTGGCTACACCTTC. Translating it yields CASRKDRDHRSSGYTF.

In its sample, this clonotype was seen a few times. This chain links TRBV10-3 with TRBJ1-1; a weak D match, TRBD1 (5 bases). This CDR3 has 16 amino acids. In germline, CDR1 is ENHRY, CDR2 SYGVKD. Trimming stripped 4 bases from V and 3 bases from J, with 18 bases between. The CDR3 DNA reads TGTGCCATCAGTGGGGTGGGGGGACTATCGGACACTGAAGCTTTCTTT. Its protein product is CAISGVGGLSDTEAFF.

The J gene is TRBJ1-1, the V gene TRBV5-6; D remains unclear. The CDR3 spans 13 residues. V shed 0 bases and J shed 6 bases, with 9 bases lying between them. Germline V gives CDR1 SGHDT, CDR2 YYEEEE. The CDR3 region is CASSLVGFSEAFF. The CDR3 nucleotides read TGTGCCAGCAGCTTGGTTGGGTTTTCTGAAGCTTTCTTT.

The rearrangement joins TRBV2 to TRBJ2-4; 9 nucleotides agree with TRBD1. Per the germline V gene, CDR1 is SNHLY and CDR2 is FYNNEI. The CDR3 covers 17 residues. Trimming at V came to 6 bases and at J to 5 bases, leaving 14 bases not matched to a gene. In DNA, the CDR3 is TGTGCCAGCAGAGAAAAACCGGGACAGGGCTTGGAAAACATTCAGTACTTC. Translated: CASREKPGQGLENIQYF.

The chain has TRBV20-1 and TRBJ1-6; unclear D gene. Germline lookup yields CDR1 DFQATT and CDR2 SNEGSKA (reference sequence). V lost 1 base and J 2 bases, leaving 6 bases between the germline ends. The CDR3 has 14 amino acids. This chain's CDR3 is CSARVSAYNSPLHF. For the CDR3, the DNA is TGCAGTGCTAGAGTGTCAGCCTATAATTCACCCCTCCACTTT.

This clonotype has a handful of counts. This chain connects TRBV7-2 to TRBJ2-3; 8 bases match TRBD2. Per the germline V gene, CDR1 is SGHTA and CDR2 is FQGNSA. With 5 bases clipped from V and 2 bases from J, the junction kept 6 bases outside the gene matches. The CDR3 consists of 15 residues. This chain's CDR3 is CASSQQAGDTDTQYF. CDR3 coding DNA: TGTGCCAGCAGCCAACAAGCGGGAGACACAGATACGCAGTATTTT.

This clonotype was observed many times. The chain is built from TRBV6-1 and TRBJ1-2; D unresolved. The CDR3 runs to 14 residues. Per germline, CDR1 MNHNS and CDR2 SASEGT. V lost 6 bases and J 6 bases, leaving 17 bases between the germline ends. Here the CDR3 reads CASRSTSTSDGYTF. CDR3 nucleotide sequence: TGTGCCAGCAGGTCGACTTCCACGTCGGATGGCTACACCTTC.

This clonotype has ten or more counts. J is TRBJ1-1 and V is TRBV18; D remains unclear. V was trimmed by 1 base and J by 0 bases, leaving 6 bases between them. Germline CDR1 reads KGHSH; CDR2 reads LQKENI. CDR3 length equals 14 residues. In DNA form, the CDR3 reads TGTGCCAGCTCACCACAGGTCATGAACACTGAAGCTTTCTTT. Translating gives CASSPQVMNTEAFF.

The V gene is TRBV27, the J gene TRBJ1-1; D may be TRBD1 (5 bases). The CDR3 runs to 14 residues. The germline gives CDR1 MNHEY, CDR2 SMNVEV (reference sequence). V dropped 7 bases and J dropped 4 bases, with 16 bases sitting between them. The CDR3, as DNA: TGTGCCAGCACGAAAATGCGGGGGTCCACTGAAGCTTTCTTT. It specifies CASTKMRGSTEAFF.

This clonotype was seen many times. CDR3 loop: CASRWGLASDTQYF. CDR3 DNA sequence: TGTGCCAGCAGGTGGGGACTAGCTTCAGATACGCAGTATTTT. The V and J genes are TRBV12-3 or TRBV12-4 and TRBJ2-3, with 9 bases lining up with TRBD2. V lost 6 bases to trimming and J lost 4 bases; unmatched junction nucleotides: 5. The CDR3 extends over 14 amino acids.

The rearrangement uses TRBV2 and TRBJ1-1, with 7 positions matching TRBD1. The CDR3 runs to 16 residues. Germline assignment: CDR1 SNHLY and CDR2 FYNNEI. V shed 3 bases, J shed 0 bases, and the junction held 7 bases outside the gene matches. The CDR3 DNA sequence: TGTGCCAGCAGTGATCCCACAGGGGCCGTGAACACTGAAGCTTTCTTT. Translating it yields CASSDPTGAVNTEAFF.

The rearrangement uses TRBV4-1 and TRBJ2-3; TRBD2 aligns across 7 bases. Germline assignment: CDR1 MGHRA and CDR2 YSYEKL. Trimming removed 1 base from V and 4 bases from J; junction bases left unmatched: 5. The CDR3 consists of 15 residues. The CDR3 DNA sequence: TGCGCCAGCAGCCAAGCTCGGGGGGACCCAGATACGCAGTATTTT. Translation: CASSQARGDPDTQYF.

The chain carries TRBV13 and TRBJ1-2; 8 bases agree with TRBD1. V lost 1 base and J lost 0; bases outside the gene matches: 16. The CDR3 contains 20 residues. Germline loops: CDR1 PRHDT, CDR2 FYEKMQ (reference sequence). CDR3 loop: CASSLVLSGGNPTTNYGYTF. As DNA, the CDR3 is TGTGCCAGCAGCTTAGTCCTCTCAGGGGGCAACCCTACGACTAACTATGGCTACACCTTC.

This clonotype was counted between two and nine times. The chain joins TRBV15 to TRBJ2-1; tentatively, D is TRBD1 or TRBD2 (6 bases each). The CDR3 has 13 amino acids. V lost 0 bases and J lost 10, with 10 bases in between. The germline V gene has CDR1 LNHNV and CDR2 YYDKDF (reference sequence). The CDR3 here is CATSRDLGGEQFF. CDR3 nucleotide sequence: TGTGCCACCAGCAGAGATCTGGGGGGCGAGCAGTTCTTC.

The rearrangement links TRBV18 to TRBJ1-1; 8 bases fit TRBD1. In germline, CDR1 is KGHSH, CDR2 LQKENI. V trimming: 6 bases; J trimming: 0 bases; junction bases outside the gene matches: 9. CDR3 size: 16 residues. Here the CDR3 DNA reads TGTGCCAGCTCGACCAGGGGGCTACCTATGAACACTGAAGCTTTCTTT. This codes for CASSTRGLPMNTEAFF.

This clonotype has only a few counts. The chain links TRBV24-1 to TRBJ1-1, with 8 bases matching TRBD1. Germline V gives CDR1 KGHDR, CDR2 SFDVKD. The CDR3 covers 13 residues. V shed 9 bases and J 0 bases; nucleotides not matched to a gene: 2. The CDR3 DNA follows: TGTGCCACCTCAGGGGGCGTGAACACTGAAGCTTTCTTT. It translates to CATSGGVNTEAFF.